These T cell receptor beta chains were read from a single sample in a study of graft-versus-host responses after intestinal transplantation. Profiled with immunoSEQ multiplex PCR; TCRdb holds only in-frame clones, not every one. This repertoire shows 90,000 to 100,000 clones, around 88% found once; its top ten account for over 1.1%. Sequenced here: PBMCs, sampled 255 days after intestinal transplant. Every receptor here comes from a human patient who received an intestinal transplant, so some T cells may come from the graft donor. Each CDR3 is given with its conserved first and last residue. Each record gives: V gene, D gene, J gene, clone size, CDR3 protein, CDR3 DNA. D genes are given only for firm matches. Expanded clones get a size class; other rows say once, few or many, or leave the size out.

TRBV15	NA	TRBJ2-7	NA	CATSREVKQVAGEQYF	TGTGCCACCAGCAGAGAGGTTAAACAGGTTGCGGGTGAGCAGTACTTC
TRBV28	TRBD1	TRBJ2-3	once	CASSPPGTGSPDTQYF	TGTGCCAGCAGTCCGCCCGGGACAGGGAGCCCAGATACGCAGTATTTT
TRBV4-1	NA	TRBJ2-7	once	CASSLSRGGAGEQYF	TGCGCCAGCAGCCTAAGCCGCGGGGGCGCGGGCGAGCAGTACTTC
TRBV28	TRBD1	TRBJ1-2	NA	CASSGQGGFSGYTF	TGTGCCAGCAGCGGACAGGGTGGTTTCTCTGGCTACACCTTC
TRBV4-1	NA	TRBJ2-5	NA	CASSQETGEQYF	TGCGCCAGCAGCCAAGAAACTGGGGAGCAGTACTTC
TRBV7-8	NA	TRBJ1-4	NA	CASSSRTATNEKLFF	TGTGCCAGCAGCTCCCGGACAGCAACTAATGAAAAACTGTTTTTT
TRBV5-6	NA	TRBJ2-5	NA	CASSLGQGTGETQYF	TGTGCCAGCAGCTTGGGGCAGGGAACAGGAGAGACCCAGTACTTC
TRBV19	NA	TRBJ1-6	NA	CASRDNYSSYNSPLHF	TGTGCCAGTAGGGACAACTATAGCTCCTATAATTCACCCCTCCACTTT
TRBV30	NA	TRBJ1-6	NA	CAWSVGGAFNSPLHF	TGTGCCTGGAGTGTCGGGGGCGCATTTAATTCACCCCTCCACTTT
TRBV5-1	NA	TRBJ1-3	NA	CASSLSVTSLPGNTIYF	TGCGCCAGCAGCTTGTCCGTAACATCGCTGCCTGGAAACACCATATATTTT
TRBV5-6	NA	TRBJ1-5	once	CASSFQGGQPQHF	TGTGCCAGCAGCTTCCAAGGAGGTCAGCCCCAGCATTTT
TRBV28	NA	TRBJ2-2	NA	CASTSSAANTGELFF	TGTGCCAGCACCAGCAGCGCTGCGAACACCGGGGAGCTGTTTTTT
TRBV9	TRBD1	TRBJ1-2	NA	CASSAGQGANYGYTF	TGTGCCAGCAGCGCCGGACAGGGCGCCAACTATGGCTACACCTTC
TRBV4-1	NA	TRBJ1-5	NA	CASSQDQGANQPQHF	TGCGCCAGCAGCCAAGATCAAGGGGCCAATCAGCCCCAGCATTTT
TRBV7-2	NA	TRBJ1-1	NA	CASSSRGNTEAFF	TGTGCCAGCAGCTCACGGGGGAACACTGAAGCTTTCTTT
TRBV18	TRBD1	TRBJ1-3	NA	CASSPLPQGALNTIYF	TGTGCCAGCTCACCACTCCCACAGGGGGCATTGAACACCATATATTTT
TRBV5-6	NA	TRBJ2-5	NA	CASSRLSSLWETQYF	TGTGCCAGCAGCCGTCTGTCTAGCCTTTGGGAGACCCAGTACTTC
TRBV6-5	NA	TRBJ2-5	NA	CASSYWRGPPETQYF	TGTGCCAGCAGTTACTGGAGGGGGCCCCCAGAGACCCAGTACTTC
TRBV11-1	NA	TRBJ2-2	NA	CASSLDYGELFF	TGTGCCAGCAGCCTAGACTACGGGGAGCTGTTTTTT
TRBV30	NA	TRBJ2-7	NA	CAWSVGAGSYEQYF	TGTGCCTGGAGTGTAGGGGCCGGGTCCTACGAGCAGTACTTC
TRBV28	NA	TRBJ1-1	NA	CASRKDMWGTEAFF	TGTGCCAGCAGAAAAGACATGTGGGGGACTGAAGCTTTCTTT
TRBV6-5	NA	TRBJ1-3	NA	CASSPTASSGNTIYF	TGTGCCAGCAGTCCAACAGCCTCCTCTGGAAACACCATATATTTT
TRBV9	NA	TRBJ2-7	once	CASSVDGLTGREQYF	TGTGCCAGCAGCGTAGACGGCTTAACAGGGCGCGAGCAGTACTTC
TRBV18	NA	TRBJ1-3	NA	CASRLQGSSGNTIYF	TGTGCCAGCCGGCTCCAGGGGAGCTCTGGAAACACCATATATTTT
TRBV6-1	TRBD1	TRBJ1-4	few	CASSEATGQGNEKLFF	TGTGCCAGCAGTGAAGCCACGGGACAGGGGAACGAAAAACTGTTTTTT
TRBV5-1	TRBD2	TRBJ2-5	NA	CASRLPWASGGGPHQETQYF	TGCGCCAGCAGGCTTCCCTGGGCTAGCGGGGGAGGCCCGCATCAGGAGACCCAGTACTTC
TRBV27	TRBD1	TRBJ2-1	once	CASSLHYRPWGQVSNPYNEQFF	TGTGCCAGCAGTTTACACTATCGGCCCTGGGGACAGGTTTCAAACCCGTACAATGAGCAGTTCTTC
TRBV5-5	TRBD1	TRBJ1-5	few	CASSLAPGRGQGQPQHF	TGTGCCAGCAGCTTGGCCCCTGGCAGGGGGCAAGGTCAGCCCCAGCATTTT
TRBV5-1	NA	TRBJ2-2	NA	CASSFTDTGELFF	TGCGCCAGCAGCTTTACGGACACCGGGGAGCTGTTTTTT
TRBV18	NA	TRBJ2-7	NA	CASSPLTEILAYEQYF	TGTGCCAGCTCACCCCTCACAGAAATCTTGGCCTACGAGCAGTACTTC
TRBV5-8	NA	TRBJ2-3	NA	CASSLAEGGADTQYF	TGTGCCAGCAGCCTCGCTGAAGGAGGCGCAGATACGCAGTATTTT
TRBV9	NA	TRBJ1-2	NA	CASLPTPGSYGYTF	TGTGCCAGCCTCCCAACCCCAGGAAGCTATGGCTACACCTTC
TRBV13	NA	TRBJ2-3	NA	CASSPEGGRGTDTQYF	TGTGCCAGCAGCCCAGAAGGGGGGCGCGGCACAGATACGCAGTATTTT
TRBV30	NA	TRBJ1-5	NA	CAWSVGGNQPQHF	TGTGCCTGGAGTGTAGGGGGCAATCAGCCCCAGCATTTT
TRBV5-1	NA	TRBJ2-3	NA	CASRLSAPNTQYF	TGCGCCAGCAGACTTTCGGCCCCGAATACGCAGTATTTT
TRBV19	NA	TRBJ2-1	NA	CASVARDPLNEQFF	TGTGCCAGTGTCGCCCGGGACCCCCTCAATGAGCAGTTCTTC
TRBV5-4	NA	TRBJ2-1	NA	CASSFDGASYNEQFF	TGTGCCAGCAGCTTTGACGGGGCGTCCTACAATGAGCAGTTCTTC
TRBV28	TRBD1	TRBJ1-4	few	CASSLATGGEDEKLFF	TGTGCCAGCAGCCTGGCGACAGGGGGTGAGGATGAAAAACTGTTTTTT
TRBV6-1	NA	TRBJ1-1	NA	CASRGPRMNTEAFF	TGTGCCAGCAGAGGACCGAGAATGAACACTGAAGCTTTCTTT
TRBV5-1	NA	TRBJ2-5	NA	CASSNDSGLVETQYF	TGCGCCAGCAGCAATGACAGTGGGCTGGTCGAGACCCAGTACTTC
TRBV19	NA	TRBJ1-2	NA	CASSISPAGFGGYTF	TGTGCCAGTAGTATAAGTCCGGCCGGGTTTGGTGGCTACACCTTC
TRBV5-1	TRBD1	TRBJ1-1	few	CASSLGDSSLRNTEAFF	TGCGCCAGCAGCTTGGGGGACAGCTCTTTAAGGAACACTGAAGCTTTCTTT
TRBV28	NA	TRBJ1-1	NA	CASSFAENTEAFF	TGTGCCAGCAGTTTCGCCGAGAACACTGAAGCTTTCTTT
TRBV5-1	NA	TRBJ2-3	NA	CASRGLYTDTQYF	TGCGCCAGCAGGGGATTATACACAGATACGCAGTATTTT